This paragraph reports one T cell receptor beta chain. In the study's own analysis: Amplified reference gene primers provided the basis for estimating nucleated cell counts. The repertoire was sequenced with immunoSEQ multiplex PCR; TCRdb's copy has only in-frame clones and lacks some. V and J calls and clone size are as listed in that table; D and trimming were resolved from the DNA. Of about 200,000 clones listed, about 86% are singletons. This record comes from a study of blood T cell repertoires in COVID-19. V was pared by 1 base and J by 0 bases, with 14 bases between. The CDR3 is 17 residues long. Looked up from germline, CDR1 is MGHRA and CDR2 is YSYEKL.

Sequenced material: peripheral blood. This chain connects TRBV4-1 to TRBJ2-3, with a possible D match to TRBD2 (6 bases). This TCR was recovered from a woman in her forties or fifties with acute or convalescent COVID-19. This CDR3 is CASSQVRTGVSTDTQYF. The CDR3 DNA sequence: TGCGCCAGCAGCCAAGTCCGTACGGGGGTGAGCACAGATACGCAGTATTTT.